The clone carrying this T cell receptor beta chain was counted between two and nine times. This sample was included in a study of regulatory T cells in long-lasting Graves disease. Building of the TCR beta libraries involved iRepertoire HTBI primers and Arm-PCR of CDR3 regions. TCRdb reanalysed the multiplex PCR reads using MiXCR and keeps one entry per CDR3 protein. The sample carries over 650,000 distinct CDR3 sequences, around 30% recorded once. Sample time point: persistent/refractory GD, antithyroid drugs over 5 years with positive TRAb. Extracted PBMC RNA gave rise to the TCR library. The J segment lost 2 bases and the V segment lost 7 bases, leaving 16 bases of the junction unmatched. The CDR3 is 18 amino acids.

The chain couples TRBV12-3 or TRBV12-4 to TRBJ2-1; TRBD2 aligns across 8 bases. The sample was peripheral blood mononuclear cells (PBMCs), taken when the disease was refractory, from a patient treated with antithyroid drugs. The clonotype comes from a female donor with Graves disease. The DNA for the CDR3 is TGTGCCAGCACCCCCGGGTGGAACGGGAGGGCAACCTACAATGAGCAGTTCTTC. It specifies CASTPGWNGRATYNEQFF.